Below, one T cell receptor beta chain is given with its context. Its antigen remains unidentified. The library was produced with the immunoSEQ multiplex PCR assay. For the multiplex PCR, a mixture combining 60 forward primers for TCR Vbeta segments and 13 reverse primers for TCR Jbeta segments was used. A multiplex PCR assay on genomic DNA amplified the CDR3 region of rearranged TCR beta genes. Amplified TCR beta libraries were sequenced as 87-base-pair reads on the Illumina HiSeq System. Regarding the original processing steps: A later analysis counted approximately 76 million unique TCR beta chains across the 666 repertoires, and roughly 11 million of these chains were shared by at least two donors. Raw reads were error-corrected and collapsed into unique sequences by a nearest-neighbor algorithm in which closely related sequences were merged to remove PCR and sequencing errors. To assign V, D and J gene segments, CDR3 sequences were aligned to IMGT reference sequences. For a sequence to be retained, a match of at least six nucleotides to both a V gene segment and a J gene segment was required. Rearrangements were classified as productive when the CDR3 lacked stop codons and remained in frame with V and J, and all other rearrangements were classified as non-productive. Following IMGT convention, CDR3 was defined as the stretch from the second conserved V-encoded cysteine to the conserved J-encoded phenylalanine. Sequences without an unambiguous match to a single V gene segment were excluded from the earlier analysis of 450 to 650 of the donors. An earlier analysis of several hundred of the donors classified V segments as functional when productive rearrangements were above 56.7% and as segregating when the standard deviation between donors was above 5%. A statistical classification framework was built to diagnose cytomegalovirus status from the catalog of TCR beta chain sequences. In a later analysis, V and J genes were assigned by comparing TCR nucleotide sequences against IMGT/GENE-DB human TR gene sequences. Using the TCRdist pipeline, a later analysis assigned CDR3 sequences along with most-parsimonious VDJ recombination scenarios. In a later analysis, every TCR beta chain was defined by the combination of its CDR3 amino acid sequence and its V-gene family, and reads without a unique V-gene family were dropped. As a way to deal with suspected cross-contamination and a sequencing artifact, a later analysis dropped 640 or so nucleotide sequences that were highly shared and had low generation probability. For each public chain, a later analysis derived a clonal expansion index from normalized ranks of inferred template counts within each repertoire. A later analysis computed generation probabilities with a VDJ recombination model fitted to out-of-frame rearrangements, and checked the results against IGoR. In a later analysis, hypergeometric tests were used to score TCR-TCR, TCR-HLA and TCR-CMV co-occurrence, with a repertoire-size bias correction applied to TCR pairs. To estimate false discovery rates, a later analysis permuted the HLA or CMV assignments 20 times. In a later analysis, co-occurring TCRs were grouped with DBSCAN, and TCRdist sequence similarity was added when clustering was performed within HLA-allele-positive subsets. Repertoires with fewer than 30,000 or more than 120,000 public chains, plus five repertoires with anomalous nucleotide sharing, were excluded from co-occurrence clustering. The table was pulled from immuneACCESS by TCRdb, which kept in-frame rearrangements only. Such tables lose some clones; where checked, under half of the loss comes from unresolved V genes, and the rest has no known cause. V, J and clone size reflect that table, while D and trimming were determined from the DNA. The table kept for this sample lists approximately 77,000 clones. The top ten hold about 4.6% of the sample.

Measured from the cysteine to the phenylalanine, the CDR3 is 14 residues long. The read is trimmed to its CDR3 DNA, 42 bases read in frame from base 1. The junction shows trimming of 1 base on V and 8 bases on J, plus 14 bases between the germline ends. CDR1 and CDR2, per the germline V gene, are SGHVS and FQNEAQ. The cohort comprised fewer than 700 healthy bone marrow donors. At the time of sampling, every cohort member was nominally healthy, though immune exposures that went unrecorded were likely present. The donor tested CMV seronegative, placing the donor among the 350 to 400 seronegative members of the cohort. Every donor gave a peripheral blood sample, and the peripheral blood mononuclear cells from that sample were used for TCR beta sequencing. The Qiagen DNeasy Blood Extraction Kit was used to extract genomic DNA from the blood cell samples. This record comes from a study of cytomegalovirus exposure and HLA in healthy donors (dated by TCRdb to about 2017). With regard to the full study: An earlier analysis of 587 of the donors reported 250 to 350 Gb of sequence data and around 120 million unique TCR beta sequences obtained from about 179 million T cells. Because of strong linkage in the cohort, roughly five DR-DQ haplotypes were treated as single units for association and clustering. High-throughput TCR immunosequencing, statistical association of individual TCRs with disease status, and machine learning were combined to predict cytomegalovirus infection status. In addition to the first cohort of 650 to 800 subjects, a separate validation cohort of approximately 120 different subjects was used. Among the roughly 390 genotyped donors, under 90% belonged to the genetic ancestry cluster associated with self-reported Caucasian donors. HLA typing included class I and class II loci at four-digit resolution. Genome-wide SNP genotypes for about three fifths of the roughly 670 donors were used in a later genetic analysis, which treated that subset as a discovery cohort. In an earlier analysis of 500 to 650 of the donors, high-throughput TCR beta sequencing was used to judge whether each TCR beta V gene segment behaved as functional or pseudogenic. The T cell repertoires of around 730 subjects were profiled by immunosequencing and related to cytomegalovirus serostatus. All discovery cohort repertoires had been generated on a single sequencing platform. The number of donors typed differed by locus, with about 629-630 for A, B, C, DRB1 and DQB1, 522 for DQA1, approximately 580 for DPA1, and approximately 470 for DPB1. To study patterns of TCR occurrence, a later analysis re-analyzed previously published TCR beta repertoires from 650 to 750 donors and added high-resolution HLA genotyping. Among roughly 370 genotyped donors of the cohort, an average of roughly 240,000 unique TCR beta nucleotide sequences were sequenced per donor, around 20% of them non-productive. An early release covering roughly 640 HLA-typed donors comprised about 300 gigabases of sequencing data and tens of millions of unique TCR sequences. The later analysis used no new phenotypic data to find candidate immune exposures, relying instead on TCR beta sequences and their occurrence across donors. Donor age, sex, ethnicity and CMV serostatus were collected together with the repertoire data. The study aimed to test whether cataloging public T cell receptors could reveal signatures of past pathogen exposure. Results the study describes overall, beyond this receptor: Broadly in line with IMGT annotations, most TCR beta V segments showed up in productive rearrangements about 87% or about 30% of the time in an earlier analysis of several hundred of the donors. CMV serostatus was the only immune exposure information available for the cohort. Specific HLA alleles were associated with 16,951 TCR beta sequences at a false discovery rate of 0.05 in a later analysis. A further reported finding was that TCR beta sequences accurately predicted the HLA-A and HLA-B alleles for most subjects in the first cohort. In a later analysis, HLA-associated TCR beta chains were found to be more clonally expanded and to have lower generation probabilities than equally common non-associated chains. The classifier was reported to diagnose cytomegalovirus status with high specificity and sensitivity in both the original cohort and the validation cohort. The authors suggested that the approach could potentially be extended to other disease states and immunological phenotypes. A later analysis found that TCR association rates varied across HLA loci, with DRB1 alleles showing the most associated TCRs and HLA-C alleles the fewest. In this cohort, only TCR beta chains were sequenced, and detectable features were limited by the absence of alpha or paired-chain data. In a later genetic analysis, a missense DCLRE1C variant was associated with V-gene and J-gene trimming of TCR beta chains, and the association was replicated in an independent cohort. Around 16 rarely observed V segments, including chromosome 9 orphons, were excluded from the earlier analysis of a few hundred of the donors because counts were too low. A cluster of highly shared sequence variants was judged likely to represent a technical artifact of the sequencing pipeline. In a later analysis, most CMV-associated TCR beta chains were found to appear HLA-restricted, with HLA associations seemingly driven largely by CMV exposure. The 87-base-pair reads could not distinguish some IMGT-functional V segments, including TRBV6-2 and TRBV6-3, so those segments were excluded. Assigning TCR associations to individual alleles was difficult when HLA alleles, especially DR and DQ, strongly co-occurred. Most TCR sequences were observed very rarely across donors, whereas some public TCRs were present in many individuals. Several of the top co-occurrence clusters appeared to be linked to parvovirus B19, influenza, CMV and Epstein-Barr virus, according to a later analysis. In vitro tests confirmed that three of the cytomegalovirus-associated TCR beta chains recognize cytomegalovirus antigens. Correlated functional status among segregating V segments might reflect linkage disequilibrium, but an unknown experimental factor could not be ruled out. The study gave a list of under 200 TCR beta chains associated with cytomegalovirus. Because HLA typing was unavailable for some donors at each locus, only the typed subset was used in association tests. Roughly uniform sequencing depth across donors was assumed in presence/absence analyses, although this assumption may not hold. According to a later genetic analysis, donors in an Asian-associated ancestry cluster had fewer N-insertions in productive TCRs than the roughly 700-donor mean.

What was sequenced was PBMCs. This clonotype was sampled from a man in his thirties or forties in good health and CMV-seronegative. The chain uses TRBV7-8 and TRBJ1-2, with the D gene not confidently named. The CDR3 here reads CASSLEAAAMGYTF. The sequence in DNA is TGTGCCAGCAGCTTAGAGGCGGCAGCCATGGGCTACACCTTC.